These 32 T cell receptor beta chains share one sample of origin, sequenced in a study of cytomegalovirus exposure and HLA in healthy donors. Amplification used 60 Vbeta primers and 13 Jbeta primers. The method was immunoSEQ multiplex PCR; TCRdb's version includes in-frame clones alone and lacks a portion of them. This table has 130,000 or so clones, approximately 82% appearing once. Sequencing was performed on PBMCs. These TCRs come from a man in his forties in good health and CMV-seronegative.

The chain carries TRBV18 and TRBJ2-7; possible D gene TRBD1, 6 bases. This CDR3 contains 15 residues. V was cut by 3 bases and J by 5 bases, with 17 bases left in between. From germline, CDR1 is KGHSH and CDR2 LQKENI. CDR3 DNA: TGTGCCAGCTCACCGCCCGGGACAACCCCTAACGAGCAGTACTTC. Protein product: CASSPPGTTPNEQYF.

The CDR3 reads CASYGQLTDTQYF. Here the CDR3 DNA reads TGTGCCAGCTACGGACAGCTCACAGATACGCAGTATTTT. This rearrangement joins TRBV27 to TRBJ2-3; TRBD1 might be the D (6 bases). Deletions cut 8 bases from V and 2 bases from J, with 11 bases between. This CDR3 comprises 13 residues. Germline values: CDR1 MNHEY, CDR2 SMNVEV (reference sequence).

Notes on this clone: This CDR3 is also generated by other DNA sequences in the sample. This chain links TRBV19 with TRBJ1-6; D not certain. V was clipped by 4 bases and J by 9 bases, with 7 bases between them. The CDR3 is 12 residues long. Germline V gene data show CDR1 as LNHDA and CDR2 as SQIVND (reference sequence). Here the CDR3 DNA reads TGTGCCAGTAGTACCGGCGGTTCACCCCTCCACTTT. The encoded protein is CASSTGGSPLHF.

The gene calls are TRBV7-9 and TRBJ2-3, with 8 positions matching TRBD1. This CDR3 has 14 residues. The germline CDR1 and CDR2 sequences are SEHNR and FQNEAQ (reference sequence). V trimming: 5 bases; J trimming: 2 bases; junction bases outside the gene matches: 3. The DNA for the CDR3 is TGTGCCAGCAGCCGGGACAGGATCACAGATACGCAGTATTTT. Its protein is CASSRDRITDTQYF.

The chain uses TRBV5-6 and TRBJ1-5, with 7 bases aligning to TRBD1. V shed 3 bases, J shed 4 bases, and the junction held 7 bases outside the gene matches. The germline V gene has CDR1 SGHDT and CDR2 YYEEEE. This CDR3 region has 15 residues. The CDR3 nucleotides read TGTGCCAGCAGCTCAATTGGGACAGATAATCAGCCCCAGCATTTT. Residues: CASSSIGTDNQPQHF.

This rearrangement joins TRBV4-3 to TRBJ2-5, with D possibly being TRBD2 (7 bases). The CDR3 loop spans 15 amino acids. Germline V lookup: CDR1 LGHNA, CDR2 YSLEER. The V end lost 1 base, the J end lost 5 bases, and 14 bases lay between the germline ends. CDR3 sequence: CASSQGGGAWETQYF. In DNA, the CDR3 is TGCGCCAGCAGCCAAGGAGGGGGGGCGTGGGAGACCCAGTACTTC.

The rearrangement joins TRBV9 to TRBJ1-6, with TRBD1 identical over 10 bases. The J segment lost 5 bases and the V segment lost 1 base, leaving 3 bases of the junction unmatched. CDR3 length equals 16 residues. In germline, CDR1 is SGDLS, CDR2 YYNGEE. The CDR3 bases are TGTGCCAGCAGCGTAACGGACAGGGGGAATAATTCACCCCTCCACTTT. The encoded protein is CASSVTDRGNNSPLHF. The whole variable domain, remainder taken from reference TRBV9 and TRBJ1-6, is DSGVTQTPKHLITATGQRVTLRCSPRSGDLSVYWYQQSLDQGLQFLIQYYNGEERAKGNILERFSAQQFPDLHSELNLSSLELGDSALYFCASSVTDRGNNSPLHFGNGTRLTVT.

The chain is built from TRBV11-2 and TRBJ2-2; D perhaps matches TRBD2 (6 bases). This CDR3 contains 17 residues. Between the trimmed V and J ends, which lost 4 bases and 4 bases, there was a span of 19 bases. Germline CDR1 is SGHAT and CDR2 is FQNNGV. Here the CDR3 DNA reads TGTGCCAGCAGCTCCCCGGGGGTTGGGTGGGGCACCGGGGAGCTGTTTTTT. This translates into CASSSPGVGWGTGELFF.

V gene TRBV7-2 combines with J gene TRBJ1-6; D perhaps matches TRBD1 (6 bases). Deletions cut 3 bases from V and 8 bases from J, with 11 bases between. Germline lookup yields CDR1 SGHTA and CDR2 FQGNSA. This CDR3 is 14 amino acids long. For the CDR3, the DNA is TGTGCCAGCAGCTTGACAGGATCTCATTCACCCCTCCACTTT. Translated: CASSLTGSHSPLHF.

This clone occurred a few times. This chain joins TRBV4-1 and TRBJ1-1, with TRBD1 as a possible D gene (5 bases). The germline CDR1 and CDR2 sequences are MGHRA and YSYEKL. The germline V and J ends were trimmed by 0 bases and 4 bases, with 9 bases remaining between them. The CDR3 extends over 14 amino acids. This chain's CDR3 is CASSQDRVTTEAFF. The CDR3 nucleotides read TGCGCCAGCAGCCAAGACAGGGTTACCACTGAAGCTTTCTTT.

A single count supports this clone. The rearrangement joins TRBV14 to TRBJ1-1, with TRBD1 as a possible D gene (5 bases). This CDR3 has 13 residues. The V gene lost 4 bases and the J gene lost 10 bases, with 16 bases spanning the gap. CDR1 SGHDN and CDR2 FVKESK come from the germline V gene. The CDR3 DNA follows: TGTGCCAGCAGCCTACGGACCCGGGGGGGAGCTTTCTTT. This codes for CASSLRTRGGAFF.

The chain is built from TRBV6-1 and TRBJ2-1; TRBD2 matches 15 bases. The germline gives CDR1 MNHNS, CDR2 SASEGT. This CDR3 has 14 residues. The ends lost 10 bases at V and 9 bases at J; junction bases unmatched: 7. CDR3 DNA sequence: TGTGCCACCGGACTAGCGGGGGGGGATGGTGAGCAGTTCTTC. It codes for CATGLAGGDGEQFF.

The V gene is TRBV11-3, the J gene TRBJ1-2; unclear D gene. This CDR3 region has 14 residues. Between the trimmed V and J ends, which lost 2 bases and 4 bases, there was a span of 11 bases. CDR1 and CDR2 from the germline V gene are SGHNT and YENEEA. CDR3 sequence (DNA): TGTGCCAGCAGCTTAACCCGCGGGAGCTATGGCTACACCTTC. Translating it yields CASSLTRGSYGYTF.

The V gene is TRBV5-5, the J gene TRBJ2-2, with 12 bases matching TRBD2. CDR3 length: 16 amino acids. The germline V gene has CDR1 SGHKS and CDR2 YYEKEE (reference sequence). J was trimmed by 7 bases and V by 0 bases; bases with no gene match: 4. CDR3 bases: TGTGCCAGCAGCTTGGGACTAGCGGGAGCTAGCGGGGAGCTGTTTTTT. It specifies CASSLGLAGASGELFF.

This CDR3 reads CASSAGTGGVETQYF. CDR3 coding DNA: TGTGCCAGCAGCGCCGGGACAGGGGGTGTGGAGACCCAGTACTTC. The gene calls are TRBV13 and TRBJ2-5; 11 nucleotides agree with TRBD1. Germline V gene sequence: CDR1 PRHDT, CDR2 FYEKMQ (reference sequence). V trimming: 5 bases; J trimming: 5 bases; junction bases outside the gene matches: 7. This CDR3 is built from 15 residues.

The chain recombines TRBV4-3 with TRBJ2-7, with 10 bases matching TRBD2. V shed 1 base and J 3 bases; nucleotides not matched to a gene: 9. Germline loops: CDR1 LGHNA, CDR2 YSLEER. This CDR3 has 17 amino acids. The CDR3 nucleotides read TGCGCCAGCAGCCAAGCCCACAACGGACTAGCGGTCTACGAGCAGTACTTC. Translated, it gives CASSQAHNGLAVYEQYF.

This chain uses TRBV27 with TRBJ2-3; TRBD2 aligns across 10 bases. Germline V lookup: CDR1 MNHEY, CDR2 SMNVEV (reference sequence). The CDR3 has 16 residues. Trimming at V came to 8 bases and at J to 2 bases, leaving 10 bases not matched to a gene. CDR3 bases: TGTGCCAGCTCCCGCTGGACTAGCGGAGACACAGATACGCAGTATTTT. The encoded protein is CASSRWTSGDTDTQYF.

This clone showed up just once. The rearrangement joins TRBV18 to TRBJ2-3, with 12 bases that match TRBD2. The germline V gene encodes CDR1 KGHSH and CDR2 LQKENI. The junction had 4 bases not matched to a gene; V was cut back by 3 bases and J by 0 bases. The CDR3 extends over 17 amino acids. CDR3 sequence (DNA): TGTGCCAGCTCACCCTATGGACTAGCGGGAAGCACAGATACGCAGTATTTT. This codes for CASSPYGLAGSTDTQYF.

This clone showed up just once. The chain uses TRBV2 and TRBJ2-3; 7 bases match TRBD2. There are 16 residues in the CDR3. V was clipped by 6 bases and J by 2 bases; unmatched bases: 11. Looked up from germline, CDR1 is SNHLY and CDR2 is FYNNEI. CDR3 in DNA: TGTGCCAGCAGAGCGGGACGCTTGGGGACCACAGATACGCAGTATTTT. It is translated as CASRAGRLGTTDTQYF.

J is TRBJ2-3 and V is TRBV5-4; TRBD1 matches 10 bases. This CDR3 is built from 16 residues. The germline gives CDR1 SGHNT, CDR2 YYREEE (reference sequence). V shed 0 bases, J shed 3 bases, and the junction held 4 bases outside the gene matches. CDR3 region: CASSLGMGQGTDTQYF. In nucleotides, the CDR3 is TGTGCCAGCAGCTTGGGCATGGGACAGGGGACAGATACGCAGTATTTT.

The rearrangement joins TRBV5-1 to TRBJ1-4; D not certain. V was pared by 4 bases and J by 2 bases, with 12 bases between. The CDR3 length is 15 residues. Germline lookup yields CDR1 SGHRS and CDR2 YFSETQ. CDR3 loop: CASSAEGSTNEKLFF. The CDR3 nucleotides are TGCGCCAGCAGCGCCGAGGGAAGCACTAATGAAAAACTGTTTTTT.

The gene calls are TRBV7-2 and TRBJ2-1; 8 nucleotides align to TRBD1. V was pared by 1 base and J by 5 bases, with 7 bases of the junction left unmatched. This CDR3 has 16 amino acids. Germline assignment: CDR1 SGHTA and CDR2 FQGNSA. CDR3 protein: CASSLGPGTGHNEQFF. The CDR3 coding sequence is TGTGCCAGCAGCTTAGGTCCCGGGACAGGCCACAATGAGCAGTTCTTC.

The rearrangement joins TRBV19 to TRBJ1-5; possibly TRBD1 for D (6 bases). V was shortened by 10 bases and J by 4 bases, with 11 bases between the two germline ends. CDR1 and CDR2 from the germline V gene are LNHDA and SQIVND (reference sequence). The CDR3 runs 12 residues. This CDR3 reads CATTTGNQPQHF. As DNA, the CDR3 is TGTGCCACTACGACAGGAAATCAGCCCCAGCATTTT.

The V call is TRBV19, the J call TRBJ2-2; weak D call: TRBD1 (5 bases). The CDR3 contains 14 residues. Germline CDR1 LNHDA, CDR2 SQIVND (reference sequence). V lost 3 bases and J 5 bases, leaving 10 bases between the germline ends. CDR3 sequence: CASSIRQPTGELFF. For the CDR3, the DNA is TGTGCCAGTAGTATCCGACAGCCTACCGGGGAGCTGTTTTTT.

J is TRBJ2-2 and V is TRBV7-8, with D perhaps matching TRBD2 (5 bases). Trimming stripped 6 bases from V and 4 bases from J, with 15 bases between. The germline V gene has CDR1 SGHVS and CDR2 FQNEAQ. CDR3 size: 15 residues. The CDR3 region has the DNA TGTGCCAGCAGGTTTCAACGCGGAGGCACCGGGGAGCTGTTTTTT. As protein: CASRFQRGGTGELFF.

J is TRBJ2-5 and V is TRBV2; D may be TRBD1 (5 bases). CDR1 is SNHLY and CDR2 is FYNNEI in the germline V gene. The length of the CDR3 is 14 residues. Trimming took 4 bases from V and 1 from J, leaving 10 bases between them. The DNA of the CDR3 is TGTGCCAGCAGTGCCCGACAGATCCAAGAGACCCAGTACTTC. Protein product: CASSARQIQETQYF.

The genes are TRBV9 and TRBJ2-1, with a weak D call TRBD2 (5 bases). The V gene's germline CDR1 is SGDLS and CDR2 YYNGEE. This CDR3 is built from 14 residues. Trimming shortened V by 4 bases and J by 3 bases, and 11 bases separated the two germline ends. The CDR3 sequence is CASSLSGNYNEQFF. DNA of the CDR3: TGTGCCAGCAGCCTCAGCGGAAACTACAATGAGCAGTTCTTC.

The chain recombines TRBV28 with TRBJ2-7, with D possibly matching TRBD1 (6 bases). From germline, CDR1 is MDHEN and CDR2 SYDVKM. Trimming left V 3 bases short and J 1 base short, with 10 bases between. This CDR3 region has 14 residues. Written as DNA, the CDR3 is TGTGCCAGCAGTTTCGACAGGAGATCCTACGAGCAGTACTTC. Its protein product is CASSFDRRSYEQYF.

J is TRBJ2-1 and V is TRBV5-4; the match to TRBD1 covers 8 bases. The CDR3 is made up of 15 amino acids. CDR1 is SGHNT and CDR2 is YYREEE in the germline V gene (reference sequence). Trimming cost V 2 bases and J 0 bases; bases outside gene matches: 1. This CDR3 reads CASSFGTGSYNEQFF. CDR3 in DNA: TGTGCCAGCAGCTTCGGGACAGGCTCCTACAATGAGCAGTTCTTC. Looking up the rest from reference TRBV5-4 and TRBJ2-1 gives the full variable domain: ETGVTQSPTHLIKTRGQQVTLRCSSQSGHNTVSWYQQALGQGPQFIFQYYREEENGRGNFPPRFSGLQFPNYSSELNVNALELDDSALYLCASSFGTGSYNEQFFGPGTRLTVL.

The chain uses TRBV28 and TRBJ2-1; 9 nucleotides align to TRBD2. The CDR3 sequence is 15 residues long. V was pared by 6 bases and J by 4 bases, with 7 bases of the junction left unmatched. Germline CDR1 MDHEN, CDR2 SYDVKM. The CDR3, as DNA: TGTGCCAGCAGCAAAACTAGCGGGCAGTACAATGAGCAGTTCTTC. Encoded protein: CASSKTSGQYNEQFF.

This chain connects TRBV19 to TRBJ1-5; D may be TRBD1 (6 bases). CDR1 is LNHDA and CDR2 is SQIVND in the germline V gene (reference sequence). The V end lost 4 bases, the J end lost 0 bases, and 13 bases lay between the germline ends. The CDR3 is 16 amino acids. The CDR3 nucleotides read TGTGCCAGTAGTACGGACAGCGCTTATAGCAATCAGCCCCAGCATTTT. Protein: CASSTDSAYSNQPQHF.

V gene TRBV27 combines with J gene TRBJ1-1; D gene ambiguous. The V and J ends lost 5 bases and 6 bases respectively, with 16 bases between them. Germline V gene lookup returns CDR1 MNHEY and CDR2 SMNVEV (reference sequence). There are 14 residues in the CDR3. This CDR3 reads CASSPRGGLPEAFF. The CDR3 DNA follows: TGTGCCAGCAGTCCACGCGGAGGGTTGCCTGAAGCTTTCTTT.